The sequence of this T cell receptor (beta chain) was determined in a study of cytomegalovirus exposure and HLA in healthy donors (dated 2017 in TCRdb). General notes on the study: According to an earlier analysis of around 600 of the donors, some 180 million T cells yielded 90 million to 130 million unique TCR beta sequences and around 300 Gb of sequence data. Around 320 gigabases of sequencing data and approximately 93 million unique TCR sequences were included in an early release covering about 600 HLA-typed donors. Among the approximately 400 genotyped donors, under 90% belonged to the genetic ancestry cluster associated with self-reported Caucasian donors. The study aimed to test whether cataloging public T cell receptors could reveal signatures of past pathogen exposure. The study profiled the T cell repertoires of under 850 subjects by immunosequencing and related them to cytomegalovirus serostatus. Along with the approximately 700-subject first cohort, a separate validation cohort of 120 different subjects was used. To predict cytomegalovirus infection status, the study combined high-throughput TCR immunosequencing, statistical association of individual TCRs with disease status, and machine learning. In a later analysis, previously published TCR beta repertoires from 670 or so donors were re-analyzed and high-resolution HLA genotyping was added so that TCR occurrence patterns could be studied. Rather than using new phenotypic data, the later analysis identified candidate immune exposures from TCR beta sequences and from how often those sequences occurred across donors. In an earlier analysis of roughly 540 of the donors, high-throughput TCR beta sequencing was used to judge whether each TCR beta V gene segment behaved as functional or pseudogenic. Alongside the repertoire data, information on donor age, sex, ethnicity and CMV serostatus was compiled. Genome-wide SNP genotypes for about 55% of the roughly 670 donors were used in a later genetic analysis, which treated that subset as a discovery cohort. All discovery cohort repertoires had been generated on a single sequencing platform. HLA typing covered class I and class II loci at four-digit resolution. Typing coverage varied by locus: roughly 620-630 donors for A, B, C, DRB1 and DQB1; 500 to 550 for DQA1; more than 600 for DPA1; under 490 for DPB1. A handful of DR-DQ haplotypes were handled as single units for association and clustering because linkage in the cohort was strong. On average, roughly 240,000 unique TCR beta nucleotide sequences were sequenced per donor among 398 genotyped donors of the cohort, with roughly 18% of those sequences being non-productive.

The cohort consisted of hundreds of healthy bone marrow donors. Cohort members were all nominally healthy when sampled, although unrecorded immune exposures were likely present. The donor tested CMV seropositive and was one of the 289 seropositive cohort members. Every donor gave a peripheral blood sample, and the peripheral blood mononuclear cells from that sample were used for TCR beta sequencing. The Qiagen DNeasy Blood Extraction Kit was used to extract genomic DNA from the blood cell samples. Preparation of the library involved the immunoSEQ multiplex PCR assay. The multiplex PCR relied on a mix of 60 forward primers for TCR Vbeta segments and 13 reverse primers for TCR Jbeta segments. The CDR3 region of rearranged TCR beta genes was amplified from genomic DNA with a multiplex PCR assay. The amplified TCR beta libraries were sequenced on the Illumina HiSeq System as 87-base-pair reads. In the authors' own workflow: In a later analysis, tens of millions of unique TCR beta chains were counted across the 650 to 700 repertoires, and around 10 million of these chains were shared by at least two donors. To remove PCR and sequencing errors, raw reads were error-corrected and collapsed into unique sequences using a nearest-neighbor algorithm that merged closely related sequences. Alignment of CDR3 sequences to IMGT reference sequences was used to assign V, D and J gene segments. For a sequence to be retained, at least a six-nucleotide match to both a V gene segment and a J gene segment was required. A rearrangement counted as productive if the CDR3 had no stop codons and remained in frame with V and J, and every other rearrangement counted as non-productive. Following IMGT convention, CDR3 was defined as the stretch from the second conserved V-encoded cysteine up to the conserved J-encoded phenylalanine. The earlier analysis of roughly 590 of the donors excluded sequences that lacked an unambiguous match to a single V gene segment. An earlier analysis of over 450 of the donors classified V segments as functional when productive rearrangements were above 56.7% and as segregating when the standard deviation between donors was above 5%. A statistical classification framework was built for diagnosing cytomegalovirus status from the catalog of TCR beta chain sequences. In a later analysis, TCR nucleotide sequences were compared against IMGT/GENE-DB human TR gene sequences so that V and J genes could be assigned. A later analysis assigned CDR3 sequences and most-parsimonious VDJ recombination scenarios with the TCRdist pipeline. In a later analysis, every TCR beta chain was defined by the combination of its CDR3 amino acid sequence and its V-gene family, and reads without a unique V-gene family were dropped. In a later analysis, 500 to 650 highly shared, low-generation-probability nucleotide sequences were removed to address suspected cross-contamination and a sequencing artifact. In a later analysis, a clonal expansion index for each public chain was calculated from normalized within-repertoire ranks of inferred template counts. In a later analysis, generation probabilities were computed with a VDJ recombination model fitted to out-of-frame rearrangements, and the resulting probabilities were checked against IGoR. In a later analysis, hypergeometric tests were used to score TCR-TCR, TCR-HLA and TCR-CMV co-occurrence, with a repertoire-size bias correction applied to TCR pairs. To estimate false discovery rates, a later analysis permuted the HLA or CMV assignments 20 times. In a later analysis, co-occurring TCRs were grouped using DBSCAN, and TCRdist sequence similarity was added for clustering within HLA-allele-positive subsets. Repertoires with fewer than 30,000 or more than 120,000 public chains, plus five repertoires with anomalous nucleotide sharing, were excluded from co-occurrence clustering. The table comes from immuneACCESS by way of TCRdb, which keeps in-frame sequences with V and J called. Part of the clones is missing from these tables; in studies checked, under half for an unresolved V gene and the rest for unknown reasons. V, J and clone size were drawn from that table, and D and trimming were deduced from the DNA. The sample table shows about 160,000 clones, and under 75% are seen once. Around 7.1% of the sample goes to the ten largest clones.

Study-wide findings and limitations: Cytomegalovirus status was reported to be diagnosed by the classifier with high specificity and sensitivity in both the original and validation cohorts. Because HLA typing was unavailable for some donors at each locus, only the typed subset was used in association tests. It was suggested by the authors that the approach could potentially be generalized to other disease states and immunological phenotypes. Compared with the approximately 670-donor mean, donors in an Asian-associated ancestry cluster had fewer N-insertions in productive TCRs, according to a later genetic analysis. In a later genetic analysis, a missense DCLRE1C variant was associated with V-gene and J-gene trimming of TCR beta chains, and the association was replicated in an independent cohort. Several of the top co-occurrence clusters appeared to be linked to parvovirus B19, influenza, CMV and Epstein-Barr virus, according to a later analysis. A further reported finding was that TCR beta sequences accurately predicted the HLA-A and HLA-B alleles for most subjects in the first cohort. A few of the identified cytomegalovirus-associated TCR beta chains were confirmed in vitro to be specific for cytomegalovirus antigens. Linkage disequilibrium might explain the correlated functional status among segregating V segments, but an unknown experimental factor could not be ruled out. In the study, about 150 TCR beta chains were listed as associated with cytomegalovirus. Assigning TCR associations to individual alleles was difficult when HLA alleles, especially DR and DQ, strongly co-occurred. Compared with equally common non-associated chains, HLA-associated TCR beta chains in a later analysis were more clonally expanded and had lower generation probabilities. Broadly in line with IMGT annotations, most TCR beta V segments showed up in productive rearrangements about 90% or about 30% of the time in an earlier analysis of around 600 of the donors. At a false discovery rate of 0.05, a later analysis linked 16,951 TCR beta sequences to specific HLA alleles. Because counts were too low, fewer than 20 rarely observed V segments, including chromosome 9 orphons, were excluded from the earlier analysis of 587 of the donors. In a later analysis, the rate of TCR association differed among HLA loci, with DRB1 alleles having the most associated TCRs and HLA-C alleles having the fewest. Only TCR beta chains were sequenced in this cohort, and the absence of alpha or paired-chain data limited detectable features. Immune exposure information for the cohort was limited to CMV serostatus. Some IMGT-functional V segments, including TRBV6-2 and TRBV6-3, could not be told apart with the 87-base-pair reads, so those segments were excluded. In a later analysis, most CMV-associated TCR beta chains were found to appear HLA-restricted, with HLA associations seemingly driven largely by CMV exposure. While some public TCRs were present in many individuals, most TCR sequences turned up only very rarely across donors. Presence/absence analyses assumed roughly uniform sequencing depth across donors, an assumption that may not hold. A cluster of highly shared sequence variants was judged likely to be a technical artifact of the sequencing pipeline.

The germline ends are 14 bases apart after V is trimmed by 7 bases and J by 0 bases. In the germline V gene, CDR1 corresponds to SGHRS and CDR2 to YFSETQ. There are 15 amino acids in the CDR3, from cysteine to phenylalanine inclusive. Only the CDR3 portion is preserved as DNA: 45 bases, with reading frame beginning at the first base. In the case of this clone: What this receptor recognizes is not known. Base qualities are not provided; no much larger clone lies one nucleotide away.

Sequenced: PBMCs. The sequence derives from a woman between 55 and 75 years old in good health and CMV-seropositive. The sequence joins TRBV5-1 to TRBJ2-1; TRBD2 might be the D gene, on 5 matching bases. The sequenced DNA is TGCGCCAGCTCCACCGGGGTAAACTCCTACAATGAGCAGTTCTTC. It encodes CASSTGVNSYNEQFF.